Listed here are 28 T cell receptor beta chains from one sample, sequenced in a study of CD8 T cells in Susac syndrome. Random hexamers were used to reverse transcribe the RNA input (about 0.5 to 1 ug). TCRdb re-called the immunoSEQ multiplex PCR reads with MiXCR, one entry per CDR3 protein. The data hold under 250,000 distinct CDR3 sequences, with 93% observed a single time. What was sequenced was CD4+ T cells from PBMCs. The receptors originated from a human donor with multiple sclerosis.

The rearrangement joins TRBV2 to TRBJ2-7; D ambiguous. CDR1 is SNHLY, CDR2 FYNNEI, per germline. V lost 6 bases, J lost 0 bases, and 15 bases lay in between. The CDR3 has 15 amino acids. The CDR3 DNA reads as TGTGCCAGCAGAGCTCGCGGACCGGCCTCCTACGAGCAGTACTTC. It encodes CASRARGPASYEQYF.

The rearrangement links TRBV19 to TRBJ2-2; D unclear. This CDR3 spans 13 amino acids. Per germline, CDR1 LNHDA and CDR2 SQIVND (reference sequence). Trimming shortened V by 10 bases and J by 3 bases, and 12 bases separated the two germline ends. CDR3 nucleotide sequence: TGTGCCACGAGGTCGACCGACACCGGGGAGCTGTTTTTT. Translation gives CATRSTDTGELFF.

The rearrangement uses TRBV19 and TRBJ2-5, with TRBD1 matching 8 bases. V lost 3 bases to trimming and J lost 2 bases; unmatched junction nucleotides: 8. The CDR3 sequence is 16 residues long. Germline CDR1 LNHDA, CDR2 SQIVND (reference sequence). As DNA, the CDR3 is TGTGCCAGTAGTATTCCGACAGGGGCCTTACAAGAGACCCAGTACTTC. This encodes CASSIPTGALQETQYF.

This chain links TRBV9 with TRBJ2-2; TRBD2 matches at 9 bases. Per germline, CDR1 SGDLS and CDR2 YYNGEE. The V gene end was trimmed by 5 bases and the J gene end by 1 base; junction bases not matched to a gene: 0. The CDR3 totals 14 residues. The CDR3, as DNA: TGTGCCAGCAGGCGGGGGGGGAACACCGGGGAGCTGTTTTTT. The encoded protein is CASRRGGNTGELFF.

The chain joins TRBV19 to TRBJ2-5; perhaps TRBD1 as D (5 bases). With 3 bases removed from V and 5 bases from J, the gap between germline ends came to 13 bases. CDR1 is LNHDA, CDR2 SQIVND, per germline (reference sequence). This CDR3 comprises 14 residues. CDR3 bases: TGTGCCAGTAGTATTTTCGGACAAGGGGAGACCCAGTACTTC. Its protein product is CASSIFGQGETQYF.

J is TRBJ1-2 and V is TRBV11-2; D might be TRBD1 (5 bases). This CDR3 region has 13 residues. Trimming shortened V by 5 bases and J by 4 bases, and 11 bases separated the two germline ends. The V gene's germline CDR1 is SGHAT and CDR2 FQNNGV. CDR3 nucleotide sequence: TGTGCCAGCAGCGACACAGGAAGCTATGGCTACACCTTC. Encoded protein: CASSDTGSYGYTF.

The chain couples TRBV5-4 to TRBJ2-2; 15 positions match TRBD2. V trimming: 4 bases; J trimming: 6 bases; junction bases outside the gene matches: 7. From germline, CDR1 is SGHNT and CDR2 YYREEE (reference sequence). The CDR3 runs to 17 residues. Here the CDR3 reads CASSPRTSGRVAGELFF. The CDR3 nucleotides read TGTGCCAGCAGCCCGCGGACTAGCGGGAGGGTAGCCGGGGAGCTGTTTTTT.

The chain carries TRBV3-1 and TRBJ1-6; 7 nucleotides line up with TRBD1. This CDR3 spans 14 amino acids. The germline CDR1 and CDR2 sequences are LGHDT and YNNKEL (reference sequence). Trimming cost V 3 bases and J 10 bases; bases outside gene matches: 6. CDR3 protein: CASSQLTGESPLHF. The CDR3 region has the DNA TGTGCCAGCAGCCAGCTTACAGGGGAATCACCCCTCCACTTT.

The chain employs TRBV28 and TRBJ1-3, with D maybe TRBD1 (5 bases). Deletions cut 5 bases from V and 1 base from J, with 12 bases between. There are 15 residues in the CDR3. Germline values: CDR1 MDHEN, CDR2 SYDVKM. The CDR3 DNA reads as TGTGCCAGCAGTCCCCCGCAGGGTTCTGGAAACACCATATATTTT. It translates to CASSPPQGSGNTIYF.

V is TRBV27 and J is TRBJ2-1; 9 positions agree with TRBD2. This CDR3 is 17 amino acids long. Germline V lookup: CDR1 MNHEY, CDR2 SMNVEV (reference sequence). With V trimmed by 7 bases and J by 6 bases, 16 bases remained unmatched. The CDR3 DNA sequence: TGTGCCAGCACAAAAACCTTGGGCGGGAGGGCCCTCAATGAGCAGTTCTTC. Translated: CASTKTLGGRALNEQFF.

The chain has TRBV5-1 and TRBJ2-1; TRBD1 aligns across 8 bases. The CDR3 loop spans 15 amino acids. Germline lookup yields CDR1 SGHRS and CDR2 YFSETQ. The J segment lost 6 bases and the V segment lost 5 bases, leaving 10 bases of the junction unmatched. In DNA form, the CDR3 reads TGCGCCAGCAGGGCCGGGACAGGCCACACCAATGAGCAGTTCTTC. This gives the protein CASRAGTGHTNEQFF.

This chain connects TRBV5-1 to TRBJ2-6; D perhaps matches TRBD2 (5 bases). The CDR3 loop spans 15 amino acids. Trimming shortened V by 5 bases and J by 8 bases, and 17 bases separated the two germline ends. CDR1 is SGHRS and CDR2 is YFSETQ in the germline V gene. The CDR3 DNA sequence: TGCGCCAGCAGTTCCGGCGTGAGGGCGACCAACGTCCTGACTTTC. Translated, it gives CASSSGVRATNVLTF.

This chain joins TRBV24-1 and TRBJ2-1; possibly TRBD1 for D (7 bases). This CDR3 has 16 residues. Germline V gene sequence: CDR1 KGHDR, CDR2 SFDVKD. V was pared by 1 base and J by 3 bases, with 12 bases between. As DNA, the CDR3 is TGTGCCACCAGTGATTTCGGAGGGGGCGGCTACAATGAGCAGTTCTTC. Its translation: CATSDFGGGGYNEQFF.

The chain employs TRBV2 and TRBJ2-3; no clear D. The CDR3 spans 14 residues. The germline CDR1 and CDR2 sequences are SNHLY and FYNNEI. The ends were cut back, 3 bases at V and 2 bases at J, with 9 bases in the middle. Here the CDR3 DNA reads TGTGCCAGCAGTGAGGGCGGCCACACAGATACGCAGTATTTT. Residues: CASSEGGHTDTQYF.

The chain employs TRBV20-1 and TRBJ1-3; possible D gene TRBD1, 6 bases. Germline V gives CDR1 DFQATT, CDR2 SNEGSKA (reference sequence). CDR3 size: 15 residues. V was trimmed by 0 bases and J by 4 bases, leaving 13 bases between them. The CDR3 sequence is CSARDTGSRGNTIYF. CDR3 in DNA: TGCAGTGCTAGAGATACAGGGTCGAGGGGAAACACCATATATTTT.

This clonotype occurred once. This sequence joins TRBV15 and TRBJ2-1; TRBD1 matches 11 bases. With V trimmed by 5 bases and J by 1 base, 10 bases remained unmatched. The CDR3 consists of 18 residues. CDR1 and CDR2 (germline): LNHNV, YYDKDF (reference sequence). The CDR3 here is CATSEGQGVRFSYNEQFF. In nucleotides, the CDR3 is TGTGCCACCAGCGAGGGACAGGGGGTCAGGTTTTCCTACAATGAGCAGTTCTTC.

J is TRBJ2-3 and V is TRBV5-1, with TRBD1 matching 8 bases. CDR1 SGHRS and CDR2 YFSETQ come from the germline V gene. CDR3 length: 15 residues. V gave up 6 bases and J gave up 2 bases; unmatched junction bases: 8. The CDR3, as DNA: TGCGCCAGCACAGGACAGGGTCACCCCACAGATACGCAGTATTTT. Encoded protein: CASTGQGHPTDTQYF.

This chain joins TRBV3-1 and TRBJ1-1; maybe TRBD1 (5 bases). V was shortened by 5 bases and J by 11 bases, with 21 bases between the two germline ends. This CDR3 is 14 amino acids long. From germline, CDR1 is LGHDT and CDR2 YNNKEL (reference sequence). CDR3 coding DNA: TGTGCCAGCAGCGAATTGCTACACGGGACGGCGGCTTTCTTT. Its translation is CASSELLHGTAAFF.

This clonotype was observed once. V gene TRBV3-1 combines with J gene TRBJ2-2, with D possibly TRBD2 on 5 matching bases. Between the trimmed V and J ends, which lost 8 bases and 4 bases, there was a span of 14 bases. This CDR3 is 14 amino acids long. Germline V lookup: CDR1 LGHDT, CDR2 YNNKEL (reference sequence). The CDR3 DNA sequence: TGTGCCAGCGGAAGAGGGTATGGCACCGGGGAGCTGTTTTTT. Its protein is CASGRGYGTGELFF.

The rearrangement links TRBV7-3 to TRBJ2-2, with a tentative D call TRBD2 (6 bases). CDR1 SGHTA and CDR2 FQGTGA come from the germline V gene. Trimming took 5 bases from V and 1 from J, leaving 11 bases between them. This CDR3 contains 15 residues. The CDR3 region has the DNA TGTGCCAGCAGCCCTGTGGGGGGGAACACCGGGGAGCTGTTTTTT. It specifies CASSPVGGNTGELFF.

The rearrangement joins TRBV29-1 to TRBJ2-2; no firm D call. V was shortened by 7 bases and J by 0 bases, with 15 bases between the two germline ends. CDR3 length equals 15 residues. CDR1 SQVTM and CDR2 ANQGSEA come from the germline V gene. Here the CDR3 DNA reads TGCAGCGCCTTGGGCGGACCAGCGAACACCGGGGAGCTGTTTTTT. Protein: CSALGGPANTGELFF.

This clonotype was seen only once. The rearrangement joins TRBV5-1 to TRBJ2-2; D is uncertain. The germline CDR1 and CDR2 sequences are SGHRS and YFSETQ. The CDR3 runs to 16 residues. Trimming removed 0 bases from V and 4 bases from J, with 13 bases in between. The CDR3 bases are TGCGCCAGCAGCTTGGGCCCGAGGACGGCCACCGGGGAGCTGTTTTTT. Its protein product is CASSLGPRTATGELFF.

This sequence joins TRBV19 and TRBJ1-1; 9 bases agree with TRBD1. With V trimmed by 1 base and J by 4 bases, 10 bases remained unmatched. Looked up from germline, CDR1 is LNHDA and CDR2 is SQIVND (reference sequence). This CDR3 has 17 amino acids. The CDR3 region is CASSIATTGGEGTEAFF. The CDR3 DNA is TGTGCCAGTAGTATAGCTACTACAGGGGGCGAAGGCACTGAAGCTTTCTTT.

This sequence joins TRBV13 and TRBJ1-1; D is ambiguous. Trimming cost V 8 bases and J 1 base, with 14 bases left between them. The length of the CDR3 is 14 residues. Germline V gene lookup returns CDR1 PRHDT and CDR2 FYEKMQ (reference sequence). CDR3 amino acids: CASRRGGGNTEAFF. The CDR3, as DNA: TGTGCCAGCCGTCGGGGAGGCGGGAACACTGAAGCTTTCTTT.

This clonotype appeared once. The chain carries TRBV7-9 and TRBJ2-3; possibly TRBD1 for D (5 bases). This CDR3 is 17 amino acids long. From germline, CDR1 is SEHNR and CDR2 FQNEAQ (reference sequence). The ends were cut back, 0 bases at V and 5 bases at J, with 18 bases in the middle. In DNA form, the CDR3 reads TGTGCCAGCAGCTTAGCTGGCCGGACAACCTACCGAGATACGCAGTATTTT. Its protein is CASSLAGRTTYRDTQYF.

This rearrangement joins TRBV12-5 to TRBJ1-1, with unresolved D. This CDR3 spans 14 amino acids. In germline, CDR1 is LGHNT, CDR2 FRNRAP. Between the trimmed V and J ends, which lost 5 bases and 1 base, there was a span of 11 bases. DNA of the CDR3: TGTGCTAGTGGTCGGGAAGTCGGGAACACTGAAGCTTTCTTT. Amino acids: CASGREVGNTEAFF.

The chain recombines TRBV4-1 with TRBJ2-5, with a tentative D call TRBD2 (6 bases). The V end lost 4 bases, the J end lost 0 bases, and 9 bases lay between the germline ends. Germline V gives CDR1 MGHRA, CDR2 YSYEKL. This CDR3 contains 14 residues. The CDR3: CASSRGENQETQYF. In nucleotides, the CDR3 is TGCGCCAGCAGCCGGGGGGAGAACCAAGAGACCCAGTACTTC.

The V gene is TRBV14, the J gene TRBJ1-2, with 9 bases identical to TRBD1. With V trimmed by 5 bases and J by 8 bases, 9 bases remained unmatched. From germline, CDR1 is SGHDN and CDR2 FVKESK. The CDR3 loop spans 14 amino acids. The CDR3 bases are TGTGCCAGCAGCGCCGACAGGGGGATAGGGGGCTACACCTTC. Translation: CASSADRGIGGYTF. Combining the CDR3 with reference TRBV14 and TRBJ1-2 gives the whole variable domain EAGVTQFPSHSVIEKGQTVTLRCDPISGHDNLYWYRRVMGKEIKFLLHFVKESKQDESGMPNNRFLAERTGGTYSTLKVQPAELEDSGVYFCASSADRGIGGYTFGSGTRLTVV.